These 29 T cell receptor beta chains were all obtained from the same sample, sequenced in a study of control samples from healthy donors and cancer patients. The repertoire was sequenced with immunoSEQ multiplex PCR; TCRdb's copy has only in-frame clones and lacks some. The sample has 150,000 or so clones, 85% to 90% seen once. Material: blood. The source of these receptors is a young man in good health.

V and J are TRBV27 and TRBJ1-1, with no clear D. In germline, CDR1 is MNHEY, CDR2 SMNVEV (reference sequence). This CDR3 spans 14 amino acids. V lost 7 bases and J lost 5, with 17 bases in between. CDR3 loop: CASTNSPGGTEAFF. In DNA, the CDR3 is TGTGCCAGCACCAATTCCCCCGGCGGTACTGAAGCTTTCTTT.

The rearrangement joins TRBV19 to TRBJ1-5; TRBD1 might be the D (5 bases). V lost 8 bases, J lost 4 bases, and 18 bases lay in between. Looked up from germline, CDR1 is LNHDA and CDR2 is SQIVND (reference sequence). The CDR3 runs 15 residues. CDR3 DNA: TGTGCCAGTGAAATAACATCAGGGTGGAATCAGCCCCAGCATTTT. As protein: CASEITSGWNQPQHF.

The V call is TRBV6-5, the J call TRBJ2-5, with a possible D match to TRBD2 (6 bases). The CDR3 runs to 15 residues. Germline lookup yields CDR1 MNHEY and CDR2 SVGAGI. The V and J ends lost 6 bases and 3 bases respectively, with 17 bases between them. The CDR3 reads CASSSLWTGEETQYF. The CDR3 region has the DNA TGTGCCAGCAGCTCCCTCTGGACGGGGGAAGAGACCCAGTACTTC.

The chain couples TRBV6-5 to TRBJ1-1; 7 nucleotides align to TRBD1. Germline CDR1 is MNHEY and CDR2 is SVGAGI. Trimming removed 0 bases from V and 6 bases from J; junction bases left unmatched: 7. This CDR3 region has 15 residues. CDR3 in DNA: TGTGCCAGCAGTTACTCCGGCCGGGACAGAGCTGAAGCTTTCTTT. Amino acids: CASSYSGRDRAEAFF.

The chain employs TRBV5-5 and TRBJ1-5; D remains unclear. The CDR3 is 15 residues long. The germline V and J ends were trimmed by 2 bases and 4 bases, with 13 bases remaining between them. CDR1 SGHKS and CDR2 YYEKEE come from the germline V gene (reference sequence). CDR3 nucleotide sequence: TGTGCCAGCAGCTTAGCCGGGGTTGGGAATCAGCCCCAGCATTTT. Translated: CASSLAGVGNQPQHF.

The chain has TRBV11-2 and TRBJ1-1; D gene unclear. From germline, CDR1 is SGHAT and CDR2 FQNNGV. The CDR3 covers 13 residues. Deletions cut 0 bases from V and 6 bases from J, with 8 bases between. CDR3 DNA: TGTGCCAGCAGCTTAGATCCGAGAGCTGAAGCTTTCTTT. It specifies CASSLDPRAEAFF.

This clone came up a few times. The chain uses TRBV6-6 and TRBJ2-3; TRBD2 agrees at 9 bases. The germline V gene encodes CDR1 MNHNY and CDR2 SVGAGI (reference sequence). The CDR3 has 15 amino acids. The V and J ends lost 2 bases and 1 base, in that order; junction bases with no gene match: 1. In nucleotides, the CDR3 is TGTGCCAGCAGTTACGAGCGGGGGGGCACAGATACGCAGTATTTT. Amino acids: CASSYERGGTDTQYF.

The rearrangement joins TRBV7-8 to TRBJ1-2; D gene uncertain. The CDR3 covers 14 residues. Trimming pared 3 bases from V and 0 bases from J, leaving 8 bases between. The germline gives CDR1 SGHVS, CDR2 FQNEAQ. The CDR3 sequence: CASSLGSSNYGYTF. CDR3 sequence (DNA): TGTGCCAGCAGCTTGGGCAGTTCTAACTATGGCTACACCTTC.

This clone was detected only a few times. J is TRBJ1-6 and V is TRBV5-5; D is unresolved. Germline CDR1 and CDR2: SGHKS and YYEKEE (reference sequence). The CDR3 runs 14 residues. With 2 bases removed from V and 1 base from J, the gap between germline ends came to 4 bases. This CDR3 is CASSFQSYNSPLHF. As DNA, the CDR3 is TGTGCCAGCAGCTTCCAGTCCTATAATTCACCCCTCCACTTT.

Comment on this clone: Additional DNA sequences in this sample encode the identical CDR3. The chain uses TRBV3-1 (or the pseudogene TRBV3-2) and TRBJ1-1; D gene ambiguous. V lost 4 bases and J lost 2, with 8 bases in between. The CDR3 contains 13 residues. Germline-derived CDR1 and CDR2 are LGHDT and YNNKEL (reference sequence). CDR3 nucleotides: TGTGCCAGCAGCCGGGGATCAAACACTGAAGCTTTCTTT. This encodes CASSRGSNTEAFF.

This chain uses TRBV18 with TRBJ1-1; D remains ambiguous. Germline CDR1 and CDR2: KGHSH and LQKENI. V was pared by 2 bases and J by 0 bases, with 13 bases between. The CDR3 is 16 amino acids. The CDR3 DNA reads TGTGCCAGCTCACCAGGCTTAGGTGGGATGAACACTGAAGCTTTCTTT. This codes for CASSPGLGGMNTEAFF.

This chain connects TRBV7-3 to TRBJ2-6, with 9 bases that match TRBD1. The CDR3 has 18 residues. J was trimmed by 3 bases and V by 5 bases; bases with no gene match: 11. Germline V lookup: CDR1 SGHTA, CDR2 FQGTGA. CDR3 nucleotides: TGTGCCAGCAGCGCGGGACCGGGACAGGGCGTTGGGGCCAACGTCCTGACTTTC. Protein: CASSAGPGQGVGANVLTF.

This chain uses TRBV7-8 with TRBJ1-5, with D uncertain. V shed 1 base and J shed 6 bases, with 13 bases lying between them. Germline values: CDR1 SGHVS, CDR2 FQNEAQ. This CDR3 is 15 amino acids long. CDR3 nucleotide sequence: TGTGCCAGCAGCTTAGGGGCTGGGGAAAGTCAGCCCCAGCATTTT. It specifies CASSLGAGESQPQHF.

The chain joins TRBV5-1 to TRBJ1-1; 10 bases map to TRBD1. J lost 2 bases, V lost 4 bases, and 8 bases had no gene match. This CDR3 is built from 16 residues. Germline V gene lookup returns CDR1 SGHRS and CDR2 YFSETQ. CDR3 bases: TGCGCCAGCAGCCTGGGACAGGGGATAAGCAACACTGAAGCTTTCTTT. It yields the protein CASSLGQGISNTEAFF.

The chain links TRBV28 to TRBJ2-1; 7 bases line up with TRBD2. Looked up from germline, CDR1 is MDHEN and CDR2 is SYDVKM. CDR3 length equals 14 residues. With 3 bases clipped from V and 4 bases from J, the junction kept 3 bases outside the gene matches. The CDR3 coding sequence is TGTGCCAGCAGTTTCAGAGCGGGGTACAATGAGCAGTTCTTC. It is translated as CASSFRAGYNEQFF.

This chain's CDR3 is CASSRSGGLQETQYF. In nucleotides, the CDR3 is TGCGCCAGCAGTCGAAGTGGGGGACTGCAAGAGACCCAGTACTTC. The rearrangement links TRBV4-1 to TRBJ2-5, with TRBD2 as a possible D gene (6 bases). CDR3 length: 15 amino acids. V was cut by 6 bases and J by 2 bases, with 16 bases left in between. Germline V gives CDR1 MGHRA, CDR2 YSYEKL.

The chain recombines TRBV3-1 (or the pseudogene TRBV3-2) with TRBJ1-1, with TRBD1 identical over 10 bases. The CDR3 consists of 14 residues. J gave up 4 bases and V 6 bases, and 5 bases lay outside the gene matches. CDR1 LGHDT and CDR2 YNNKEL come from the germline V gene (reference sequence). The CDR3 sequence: CASSQTGGFTEAFF. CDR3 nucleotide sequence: TGTGCCAGCAGTCAGACAGGGGGCTTCACTGAAGCTTTCTTT.

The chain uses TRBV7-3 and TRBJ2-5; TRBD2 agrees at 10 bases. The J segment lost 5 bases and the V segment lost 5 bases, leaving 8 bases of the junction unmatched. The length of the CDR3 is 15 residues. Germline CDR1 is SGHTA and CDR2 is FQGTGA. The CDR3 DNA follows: TGTGCCAGCAGCCTTGTAGCGGGAGGAACCGAGACCCAGTACTTC. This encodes CASSLVAGGTETQYF.

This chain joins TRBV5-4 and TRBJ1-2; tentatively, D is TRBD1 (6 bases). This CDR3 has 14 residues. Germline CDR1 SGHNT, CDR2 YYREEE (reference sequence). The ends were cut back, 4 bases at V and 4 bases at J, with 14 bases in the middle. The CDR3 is CASSTEQGAYGYTF. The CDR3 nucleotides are TGTGCCAGCAGCACGGAACAGGGCGCCTATGGCTACACCTTC.

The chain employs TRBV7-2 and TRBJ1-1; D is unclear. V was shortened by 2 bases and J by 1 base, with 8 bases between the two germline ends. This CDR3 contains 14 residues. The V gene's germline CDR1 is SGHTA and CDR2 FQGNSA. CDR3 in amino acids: CASSLQRRNTEAFF. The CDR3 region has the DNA TGTGCCAGCAGCTTACAACGGAGGAACACTGAAGCTTTCTTT.

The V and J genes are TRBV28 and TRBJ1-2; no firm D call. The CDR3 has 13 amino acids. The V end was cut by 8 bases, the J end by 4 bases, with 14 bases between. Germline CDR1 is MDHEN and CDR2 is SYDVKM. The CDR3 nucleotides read TGTGCCAGCGGAAGGACGGGGAGCTATGGCTACACCTTC. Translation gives CASGRTGSYGYTF.

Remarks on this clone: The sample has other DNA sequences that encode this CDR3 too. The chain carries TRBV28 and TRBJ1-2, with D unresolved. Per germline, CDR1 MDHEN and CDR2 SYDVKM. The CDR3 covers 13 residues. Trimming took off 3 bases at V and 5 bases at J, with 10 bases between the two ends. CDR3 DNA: TGTGCCAGCAGTTTTGGGCAGCTTTATGGCTACACCTTC. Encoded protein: CASSFGQLYGYTF.

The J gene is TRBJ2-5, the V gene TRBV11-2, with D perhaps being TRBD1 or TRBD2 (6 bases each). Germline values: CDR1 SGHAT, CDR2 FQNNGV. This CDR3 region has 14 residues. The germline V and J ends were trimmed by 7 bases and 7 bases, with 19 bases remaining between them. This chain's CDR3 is CASTDEGGTGTQYF. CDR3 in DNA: TGTGCCAGCACAGATGAGGGGGGTACGGGGACCCAGTACTTC.

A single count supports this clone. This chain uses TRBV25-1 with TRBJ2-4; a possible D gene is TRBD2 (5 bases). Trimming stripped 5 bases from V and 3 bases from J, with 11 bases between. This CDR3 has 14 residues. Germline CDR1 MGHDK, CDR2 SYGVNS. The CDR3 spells CASSKEDNKNIQYF. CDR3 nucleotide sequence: TGTGCCAGCAGTAAGGAGGATAACAAAAACATTCAGTACTTC.

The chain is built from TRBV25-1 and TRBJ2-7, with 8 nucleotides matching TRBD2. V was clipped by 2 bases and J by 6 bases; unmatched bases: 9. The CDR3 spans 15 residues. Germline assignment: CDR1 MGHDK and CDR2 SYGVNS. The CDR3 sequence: CASSELTGGRIEQYF. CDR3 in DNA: TGTGCCAGCAGTGAACTGACGGGGGGGCGGATCGAGCAGTACTTC.

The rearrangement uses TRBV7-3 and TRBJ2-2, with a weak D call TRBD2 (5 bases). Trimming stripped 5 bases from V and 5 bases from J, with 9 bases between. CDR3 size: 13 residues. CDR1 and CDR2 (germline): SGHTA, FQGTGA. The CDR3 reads CASSESGTGELFF. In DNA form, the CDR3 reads TGTGCCAGCAGCGAAAGCGGAACCGGGGAGCTGTTTTTT.

The CDR3, as DNA: TGTGCCAGCACTTCACAGAACTATGGCTACACCTTC. Translated, it gives CASTSQNYGYTF. The rearrangement uses TRBV2 and TRBJ1-2; D uncertain. Germline CDR1 is SNHLY and CDR2 is FYNNEI. V dropped 7 bases and J dropped 2 bases, with 8 bases sitting between them. The CDR3 loop spans 12 amino acids.

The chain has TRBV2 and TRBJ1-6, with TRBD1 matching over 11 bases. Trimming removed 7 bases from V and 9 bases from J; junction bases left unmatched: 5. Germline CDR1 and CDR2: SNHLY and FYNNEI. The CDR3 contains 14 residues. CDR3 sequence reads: CASIGQGARSPLHF. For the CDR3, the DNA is TGTGCCAGCATTGGACAGGGGGCGCGTTCACCCCTCCACTTT.

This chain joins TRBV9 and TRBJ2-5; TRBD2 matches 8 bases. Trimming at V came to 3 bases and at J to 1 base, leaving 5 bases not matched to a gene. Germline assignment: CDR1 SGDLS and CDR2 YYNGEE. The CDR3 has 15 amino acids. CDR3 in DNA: TGTGCCAGCAGCGGCTTTAGCGGGACCCAAGAGACCCAGTACTTC. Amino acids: CASSGFSGTQETQYF.